The T cell receptor (beta chain) described here comes from a study of CD8 T cells in ankylosing spondylitis. Broader study findings: CD8+ disease-linked clones were present at relatively low frequencies in blood. Reactive arthritis synovial fluid and blood were previously reported to contain some motif variants. In ankylosing spondylitis blood, a motif of eight highly homologous TCR beta variants appeared characteristic.

Comment on this clonotype: What it recognizes is unknown.

Using quantitative 5'-RACE with molecular barcodes, the authors made TCR beta libraries. MiXCR, applied by TCRdb to the 5' RACE reads, yields one record per CDR3 protein. In the table there are about 200,000 distinct CDR3 sequences, 9.5% to 15% of which are singletons. CDR3 length: 16 residues. Germline loops: CDR1 SGHRS, CDR2 YFSETQ. J lost 7 bases, V lost 0 bases, and 6 bases had no gene match. The clonotype comes from a male donor with ankylosing spondylitis or in good health (not recorded which). The sample comprised blood, either unsorted or a sorted T cell fraction (not recorded which). The chain carries TRBV5-1 and TRBJ2-1; 11 bases fit TRBD2. CDR3: CASSLGTSGRFNEQFF. In DNA, the CDR3 is TGCGCCAGCAGCTTGGGCACTAGCGGGAGATTTAATGAGCAGTTCTTC.